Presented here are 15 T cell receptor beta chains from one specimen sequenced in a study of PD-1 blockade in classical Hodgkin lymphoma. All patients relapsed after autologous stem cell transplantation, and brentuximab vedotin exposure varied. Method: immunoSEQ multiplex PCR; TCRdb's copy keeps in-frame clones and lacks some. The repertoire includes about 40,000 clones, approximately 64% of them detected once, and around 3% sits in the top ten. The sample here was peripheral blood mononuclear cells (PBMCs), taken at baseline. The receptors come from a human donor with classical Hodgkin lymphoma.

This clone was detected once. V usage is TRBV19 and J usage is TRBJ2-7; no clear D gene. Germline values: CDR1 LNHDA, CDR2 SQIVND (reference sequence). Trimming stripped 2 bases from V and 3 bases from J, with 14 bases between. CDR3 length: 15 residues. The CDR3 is CASSIMRDTHYEQYF. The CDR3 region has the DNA TGTGCCAGTAGTATAATGCGAGACACACACTACGAGCAGTACTTC.

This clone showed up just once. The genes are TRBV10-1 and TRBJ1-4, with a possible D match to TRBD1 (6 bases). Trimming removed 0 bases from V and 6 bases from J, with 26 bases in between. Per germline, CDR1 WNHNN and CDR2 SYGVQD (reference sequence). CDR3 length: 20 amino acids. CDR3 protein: CASSESTPRRIEGGDEKLFF. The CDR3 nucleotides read TGCGCCAGCAGTGAGTCGACTCCGAGGAGGATTGAGGGGGGTGATGAAAAACTGTTTTTT.

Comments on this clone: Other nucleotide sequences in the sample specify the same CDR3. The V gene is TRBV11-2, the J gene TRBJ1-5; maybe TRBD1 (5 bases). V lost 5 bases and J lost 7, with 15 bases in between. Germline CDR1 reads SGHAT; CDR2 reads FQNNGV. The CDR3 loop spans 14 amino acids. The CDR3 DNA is TGTGCCAGCAGCCCCCACGGCGGGGGACAGCCCCAGCATTTT. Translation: CASSPHGGGQPQHF.

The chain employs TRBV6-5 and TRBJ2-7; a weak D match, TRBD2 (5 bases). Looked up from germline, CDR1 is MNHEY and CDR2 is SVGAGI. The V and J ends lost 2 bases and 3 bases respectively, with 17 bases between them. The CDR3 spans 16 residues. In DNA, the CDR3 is TGTGCCAGCAGTTACCTTCCGGAGCGGAGAAACTACGAGCAGTACTTC. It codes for CASSYLPERRNYEQYF.

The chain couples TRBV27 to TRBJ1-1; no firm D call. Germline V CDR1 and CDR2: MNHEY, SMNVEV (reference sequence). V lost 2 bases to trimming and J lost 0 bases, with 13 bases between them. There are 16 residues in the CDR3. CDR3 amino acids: CASSLRSDPMNTEAFF. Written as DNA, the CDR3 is TGTGCCAGCAGTTTAAGGTCAGACCCCATGAACACTGAAGCTTTCTTT.

CDR3 region: CASSYQNYEQYF. The CDR3 nucleotides read TGTGCCAGCAGCTATCAGAACTACGAGCAGTACTTC. The gene calls are TRBV5-4 and TRBJ2-5; D gene unclear. Matching the DNA end better, TRBJ2-7 makes the J call doubtful. CDR1 is SGHNT and CDR2 is YYREEE in the germline V gene (reference sequence). The CDR3 length is 12 residues.

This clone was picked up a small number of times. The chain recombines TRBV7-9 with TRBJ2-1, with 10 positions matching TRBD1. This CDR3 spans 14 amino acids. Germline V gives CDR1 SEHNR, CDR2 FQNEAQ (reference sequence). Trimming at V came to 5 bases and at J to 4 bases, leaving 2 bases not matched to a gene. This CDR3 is CASSGTGEYNEQFF. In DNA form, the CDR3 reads TGTGCCAGCAGCGGGACAGGGGAGTACAATGAGCAGTTCTTC.

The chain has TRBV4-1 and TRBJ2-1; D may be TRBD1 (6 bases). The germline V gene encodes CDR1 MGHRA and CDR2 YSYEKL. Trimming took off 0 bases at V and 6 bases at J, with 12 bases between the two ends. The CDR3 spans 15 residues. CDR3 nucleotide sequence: TGCGCCAGCAGCCAAGATGATGGGACACCCAATGAGCAGTTCTTC. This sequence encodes CASSQDDGTPNEQFF.

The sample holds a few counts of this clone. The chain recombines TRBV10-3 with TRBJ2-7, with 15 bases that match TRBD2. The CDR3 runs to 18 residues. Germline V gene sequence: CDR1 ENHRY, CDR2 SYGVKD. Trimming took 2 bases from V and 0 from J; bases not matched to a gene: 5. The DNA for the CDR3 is TGTGCCATCAGTGAGACGGGACTAGCGGGGGGAAGCTCCTACGAGCAGTACTTC. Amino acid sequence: CAISETGLAGGSSYEQYF.

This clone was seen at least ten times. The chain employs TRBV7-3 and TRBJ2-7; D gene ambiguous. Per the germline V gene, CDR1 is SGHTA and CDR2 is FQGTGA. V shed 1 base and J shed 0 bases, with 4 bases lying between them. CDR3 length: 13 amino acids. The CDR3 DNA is TGTGCCAGCAGCTTAAGCGGCTCCTACGAGCAGTACTTC. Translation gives CASSLSGSYEQYF.

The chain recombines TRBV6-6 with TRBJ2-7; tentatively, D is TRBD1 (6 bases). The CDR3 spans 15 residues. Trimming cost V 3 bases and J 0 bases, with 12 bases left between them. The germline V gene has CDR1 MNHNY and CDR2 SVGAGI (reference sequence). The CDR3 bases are TGTGCCAGCAGTTATCCAGGGGCGCTCTCCTACGAGCAGTACTTC. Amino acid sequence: CASSYPGALSYEQYF.

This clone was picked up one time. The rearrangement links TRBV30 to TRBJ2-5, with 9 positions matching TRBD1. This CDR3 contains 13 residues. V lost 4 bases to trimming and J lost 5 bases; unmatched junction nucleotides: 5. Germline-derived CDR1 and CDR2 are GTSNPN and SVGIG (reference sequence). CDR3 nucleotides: TGTGCCTGGACCGACAGGGGGTGGGAGACCCAGTACTTC. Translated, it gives CAWTDRGWETQYF.

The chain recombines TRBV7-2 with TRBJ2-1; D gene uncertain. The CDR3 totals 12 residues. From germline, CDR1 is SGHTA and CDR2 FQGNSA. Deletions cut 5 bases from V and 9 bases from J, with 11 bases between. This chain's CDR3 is CASSIIKGEQFF. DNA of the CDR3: TGTGCCAGCAGCATCATAAAGGGTGAGCAGTTCTTC.

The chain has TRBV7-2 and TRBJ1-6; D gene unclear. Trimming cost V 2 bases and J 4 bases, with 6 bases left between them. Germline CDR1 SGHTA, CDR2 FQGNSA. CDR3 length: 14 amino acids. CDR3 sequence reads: CASSLLGYNSPLHF. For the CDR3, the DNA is TGTGCCAGCAGCTTACTGGGGTATAATTCACCCCTCCACTTT.

CDR3 bases: TGTGCCAGCAGTAAAGAGCGGGGGAAATCCTACGAGCAGTACTTC. It yields the protein CASSKERGKSYEQYF. J is TRBJ2-7 and V is TRBV6-5; TRBD2 matches at 8 bases. Unmatched junction bases numbered 7, after V lost 5 bases and J lost 1 base. Germline V gene sequence: CDR1 MNHEY, CDR2 SVGAGI. This CDR3 region has 15 residues.